This T cell receptor (beta chain) was obtained from a study of sequential checkpoint blockade in melanoma (dated by TCRdb to about 2019). For the study in its entirety: Patients were randomized 1:1 to first-line nivolumab followed by ipilimumab (arm A) or ipilimumab followed by nivolumab (arm B). Both trial sequences were followed by maintenance nivolumab. DNA from 90 to 100 pretreatment melanoma tumor samples was subjected to TCRbeta immunosequencing. The same lesion was the source of 75% to 90% of the matched pre- and post-treatment tumor biopsy pairs. Fewer than 25 patients had matched tumor biopsies taken before treatment and at week 13, after single-agent nivolumab (arm A) or ipilimumab (arm B).

Relative to germline, V is missing 5 bases and J is missing 1 base, with 14 bases of the junction outside any gene match. From the germline V gene, CDR1 is SGHNT and CDR2 is YENEEA. There are 17 amino acids in the CDR3, from cysteine to phenylalanine inclusive. Here the CDR3 DNA is all that survives: 51 bases in frame from base 1. The intended sense of this specimen's treatment or condition label: randomized to nivolumab then ipilimumab (arm A) or the reverse (arm B). No trial patient had received prior DNA-damaging chemotherapy. Samples were obtained from patients with melanoma enrolled in CheckMate 064, a randomized, open-label phase II trial of sequential checkpoint blockade. Genomic DNA from formalin-fixed paraffin-embedded (FFPE) tissue samples served as the input for tumor TCR sequencing. This clone occurred many times. It lacks a known antigen. No base quality values were provided; no much bigger clone lies one nucleotide off.

What the work shows at the level of the full study, not this receptor alone: Patients whose tumor T-cell fraction and clonality increased by week 13 were about 30 times more likely to achieve clinical benefit. In the nivolumab-first arm (arm A), pretreatment tumor TIL clonality was associated with response (P = .04). Within-arm analyses of tumor T-cell fraction were constrained by small sample sizes and reduced statistical power. PD-L1 staining and CD8+ T-cell counts correlated with tumor T-cell fraction and clonality, whereas mutational load did not. The response-prediction model combining TCR metrics and mutation burden needs validation in larger, independent patient cohorts.

TCRbeta CDR3 regions were immunosequenced from genomic DNA with the immunoSEQ Assay. Before high-throughput sequencing, genomic DNA was amplified using bias-controlled multiplex PCR. The paper's processing steps were these. To quantify the absolute abundance of each unique TCRbeta CDR3 region, the sequences were collapsed and filtered. Clonality, defined as 1 minus Pielou's evenness, was calculated using only productive rearrangements. Tumor T-cell fraction was calculated by normalizing TCRbeta template counts to usable DNA, which was estimated from several housekeeping genes. A previously published method was used to identify clones with significantly greater frequencies in on-treatment samples than in baseline samples. As stored in TCRdb, this immuneACCESS dataset retains in-frame rearrangements with V and J assigned. A fraction of the clones does not appear; measured against another copy, unresolved V genes explain less than half of the discrepancy, and the remainder lacks a known reason. V, J and clone size reflect that table, while D and trimming were determined from the DNA. The sample contains under 6,500 clones, 26% of them found a single time. 8% to 9% of the sample goes to the ten largest clones.

The chain uses TRBV11-3 and TRBJ2-7; TRBD1 aligns with 7 central bases. This receptor was identified in a human donor with melanoma. The source material was tumor tissue (inferred from file names), sampled from a patient given nivolumab and ipilimumab in sequence. The DNA sequence is TGTGCCAGCAGCCTTCACCGGGACAGCTCAAAGTCCTACGAGCAGTACTTC. This gives the protein CASSLHRDSSKSYEQYF. Joined to the reference TRBV11-3 and TRBJ2-7 proteins, this CDR3 gives the full variable domain: EAGVVQSPRYKIIEKKQPVAFWCNPISGHNTLYWYLQNLGQGPELLIRYENEEAVDDSQLPKDRFSAERLKGVDSTLKIQPAELGDSAVYLCASSLHRDSSKSYEQYFGPGTRLTVT.